What follows are 22 T cell receptor beta chains derived from one specimen sequenced in a study of blood T cell repertoires in COVID-19. TCRdb keeps only in-frame clones here, not all; method: immunoSEQ multiplex PCR. The sample has some 250,000 clones; about four fifths are singletons. Sequenced sample: peripheral blood. The source of these receptors is a young woman with acute or convalescent COVID-19.

This clone was picked up a small number of times. The J gene is TRBJ1-2, the V gene TRBV21-1; the table's D call of TRBD1 was not tested on the DNA. TRBV21-1 is shown as a pseudogene. The CDR3 contains 13 residues. CDR3 sequence reads: CASSNRGPPGYTF. CDR3 nucleotide sequence: TGTGCCAGCAGCAACAGGGGACCTCCTGGCTACACCTTC.

The rearrangement links TRBV5-1 to TRBJ2-5, with 14 bases aligning to TRBD2. The junction had 1 base not matched to a gene; V was cut back by 3 bases and J by 3 bases. The CDR3 totals 15 residues. Germline V gene sequence: CDR1 SGHRS, CDR2 YFSETQ. The CDR3 coding sequence is TGCGCCAGCAGCTGGGGACTAGCGGGAGAAGAGACCCAGTACTTC. It encodes CASSWGLAGEETQYF.

This chain uses TRBV6-5 with TRBJ2-1; TRBD1 agrees at 7 bases. The trim removed 4 bases at V and 3 bases at J, leaving 9 bases unmatched. Germline CDR1 is MNHEY and CDR2 is SVGAGI. This CDR3 has 16 amino acids. CDR3 in amino acids: CASSWAGGRNYNEQFF. The CDR3 coding sequence is TGTGCCAGCAGTTGGGCAGGGGGAAGGAACTACAATGAGCAGTTCTTC.

CDR3 residues: CASTTRLKEETQYF. DNA of the CDR3: TGTGCCAGTACGACACGCTTGAAGGAAGAGACCCAGTACTTC. The chain couples TRBV28 to TRBJ2-5; the D is unclear. Per the germline V gene, CDR1 is MDHEN and CDR2 is SYDVKM. The CDR3 has 14 residues. The V end lost 9 bases, the J end lost 3 bases, and 17 bases lay between the germline ends.

The CDR3 reads CASSQTRTGNQPQHF. The CDR3, as DNA: TGCGCCAGCAGCCAAACTAGGACGGGCAATCAGCCCCAGCATTTT. The rearrangement links TRBV4-3 to TRBJ1-5; D gene uncertain. The CDR3 loop spans 15 amino acids. Germline values: CDR1 LGHNA, CDR2 YSLEER. With 2 bases removed from V and 2 bases from J, the gap between germline ends came to 10 bases.

The chain is built from TRBV7-8 and TRBJ1-1; D is unclear. CDR1 and CDR2 from the germline V gene are SGHVS and FQNEAQ. CDR3 length equals 14 residues. With 1 base removed from V and 9 bases from J, the gap between germline ends came to 15 bases. As DNA, the CDR3 is TGTGCCAGCAGCTTAGAGTCCGGCGGCGGAAAAGCTTTCTTT. The encoded protein is CASSLESGGGKAFF. The full variable domain, with the rest looked up from reference TRBV7-8 and TRBJ1-1, is GAGVSQSPRYKVAKRGQDVALRCDPISGHVSLFWYQQALGQGPEFLTYFQNEAQLDKSGLPSDRFFAERPEGSVSTLKIQRTQQEDSAVYLCASSLESGGGKAFFGQGTRLTVV.

CDR3 nucleotide sequence: TGTGCCAGCAGCCGCCGGACTAGCGGACGGGAGACCCAGTACTTC. This codes for CASSRRTSGRETQYF. The chain joins TRBV3-1 (or the pseudogene TRBV3-2) to TRBJ2-5, with TRBD2 matching over 10 bases. The trim removed 4 bases at V and 5 bases at J, leaving 7 bases unmatched. The germline gives CDR1 LGHDT, CDR2 YNNKEL (reference sequence). This CDR3 is 15 amino acids long.

The chain combines TRBV10-1 with TRBJ2-7; D may be TRBD2 (6 bases). Germline CDR1 and CDR2: WNHNN and SYGVQD (reference sequence). Between the trimmed V and J ends, which lost 4 bases and 8 bases, there was a span of 9 bases. CDR3 length equals 11 residues. CDR3 sequence: CASSAGLKQYF. In DNA, the CDR3 is TGCGCCAGCAGTGCGGGACTGAAGCAGTACTTC.

This clone appeared a few times. The chain uses TRBV4-3 and TRBJ2-7, with 8 bases identical to TRBD1. This CDR3 spans 15 amino acids. Germline CDR1 LGHNA, CDR2 YSLEER. The J segment lost 2 bases and the V segment lost 5 bases, leaving 8 bases of the junction unmatched. Written as DNA, the CDR3 is TGCGCCAGCAGCGTCCGGGACAGGTTACCCTACGAGCAGTACTTC. Residues: CASSVRDRLPYEQYF.

V and J are TRBV27 and TRBJ1-2; D ambiguous. This CDR3 region has 14 residues. The germline gives CDR1 MNHEY, CDR2 SMNVEV (reference sequence). V was shortened by 0 bases and J by 2 bases, with 7 bases between the two germline ends. In DNA form, the CDR3 reads TGTGCCAGCAGTTTATCGGCCGGGAACTATGGCTACACCTTC. Translation: CASSLSAGNYGYTF.

CDR3 sequence reads: CASTLSAGFVTGELFF. CDR3 DNA sequence: TGTGCCAGCACCTTATCGGCGGGGTTCGTGACCGGGGAGCTGTTTTTT. The chain combines TRBV27 with TRBJ2-2; D might be TRBD2 (6 bases). Germline V gives CDR1 MNHEY, CDR2 SMNVEV (reference sequence). This CDR3 comprises 16 residues. Trimming shortened V by 7 bases and J by 5 bases, and 20 bases separated the two germline ends.

CDR3 DNA sequence: TGTGCCAGCAGCCCACAGGGACTAGCGGGGGCGGATACGCAGTATTTT. This gives the protein CASSPQGLAGADTQYF. The genes are TRBV7-2 and TRBJ2-3, with TRBD2 matching 14 bases. Germline CDR1 SGHTA, CDR2 FQGNSA. V gave up 5 bases and J gave up 6 bases; unmatched junction bases: 7. The CDR3 has 16 residues.

This clone was detected once. The chain is built from TRBV28 and TRBJ1-3; D is uncertain. Germline lookup yields CDR1 MDHEN and CDR2 SYDVKM. The CDR3 is made up of 14 amino acids. The V and J ends lost 5 bases and 5 bases respectively, with 13 bases between them. The CDR3 DNA sequence: TGTGCCAGCAGTGCAAGCTGGTTTCGAAACACCATATATTTT. Its translation is CASSASWFRNTIYF.

The chain links TRBV5-4 to TRBJ2-7; TRBD2 agrees at 13 bases. J was trimmed by 5 bases and V by 0 bases; bases with no gene match: 5. Germline loops: CDR1 SGHNT, CDR2 YYREEE (reference sequence). The CDR3 extends over 16 amino acids. The CDR3 DNA reads as TGTGCCAGCAGCTTGGATCAGGGACTAGCGGGAAACGAGCAGTACTTC. This translates into CASSLDQGLAGNEQYF.

The chain couples TRBV10-3 to TRBJ2-5, with TRBD2 matching 14 bases. With V trimmed by 10 bases and J by 4 bases, 14 bases remained unmatched. The CDR3 is 17 amino acids. Germline V gene lookup returns CDR1 ENHRY and CDR2 SYGVKD. The CDR3 nucleotides read TGTGCCACCGCACCTACGACTAGCGGGAGGGCTTCAGAGACCCAGTACTTC. It is translated as CATAPTTSGRASETQYF.

This chain uses TRBV4-3 with TRBJ1-2; weak D call: TRBD1 (5 bases). Trimming left V 1 base short and J 5 bases short, with 11 bases between. Germline V gene lookup returns CDR1 LGHNA and CDR2 YSLEER. The CDR3 consists of 14 residues. The CDR3, as DNA: TGCGCCAGCAGCCAAGCCAGGGTGCAATATGGCTACACCTTC. Protein product: CASSQARVQYGYTF.

As concerns this clone: The same CDR3 can be traced to other DNA sequences in this sample. The chain combines TRBV7-9 with TRBJ1-2; a weak D match, TRBD1 (5 bases). V gave up 5 bases and J gave up 2 bases, with 9 bases separating them. This CDR3 is 13 amino acids long. Germline V gene data show CDR1 as SEHNR and CDR2 as FQNEAQ (reference sequence). CDR3 coding DNA: TGTGCCAGCAGCCTACAGGAAAACTATGGCTACACCTTC. Translated: CASSLQENYGYTF.

The chain uses TRBV14 and TRBJ2-1; the D gene is possibly TRBD2 (7 bases). Germline V gives CDR1 SGHDN, CDR2 FVKESK. Trimming shortened V by 0 bases and J by 9 bases, and 27 bases separated the two germline ends. This CDR3 has 19 residues. The CDR3 DNA reads TGTGCCAGCAGCCAAGATGTCGTGGGGATGGTCGGGGGGCCTTTTGAGCAGTTCTTC. As protein: CASSQDVVGMVGGPFEQFF. The full variable domain, with the rest looked up from reference TRBV14 and TRBJ2-1, is EAGVTQFPSHSVIEKGQTVTLRCDPISGHDNLYWYRRVMGKEIKFLLHFVKESKQDESGMPNNRFLAERTGGTYSTLKVQPAELEDSGVYFCASSQDVVGMVGGPFEQFFGPGTRLTVL.

The chain links TRBV23-1 to TRBJ2-3; 9 nucleotides align to TRBD2. TRBV23-1 is marked as an open reading frame, function uncertain. The CDR3 spans 16 residues. The trim removed 6 bases at V and 0 bases at J, leaving 7 bases unmatched. CDR3 amino acids: CASSHGTSCSTDTQYF. The CDR3 DNA follows: TGCGCCAGCAGCCACGGGACTAGCTGTAGCACAGATACGCAGTATTTT.

The genes are TRBV6-5 and TRBJ1-2; TRBD1 might be the D (5 bases). The CDR3 is 11 residues long. Germline V CDR1 and CDR2: MNHEY, SVGAGI. Trimming left V 9 bases short and J 7 bases short, with 12 bases between. The CDR3 DNA reads TGTGCCAGTCCGGGGGAAAGTGGCTACACCTTC. Protein product: CASPGESGYTF.

The chain couples TRBV7-2 to TRBJ2-5; 9 bases fit TRBD2. CDR1 is SGHTA, CDR2 FQGNSA, per germline. The CDR3 has 15 amino acids. The V segment lost 5 bases and the J segment 5 bases; nucleotides outside the gene matches: 9. The CDR3 sequence is CASSRTSAFRETQYF. CDR3 nucleotide sequence: TGTGCCAGCAGCCGGACTAGCGCCTTCCGGGAGACCCAGTACTTC.

J is TRBJ2-3 and V is TRBV3-1 (or the pseudogene TRBV3-2), with 11 positions matching TRBD2. This CDR3 is built from 16 residues. Trimming removed 2 bases from V and 1 base from J; junction bases left unmatched: 2. CDR1 LGHDT and CDR2 YNNKEL come from the germline V gene (reference sequence). The CDR3 protein is CASSQNSGGGTDTQYF. DNA for the CDR3: TGTGCCAGCAGCCAAAATAGCGGGGGGGGCACAGATACGCAGTATTTT.